This T cell receptor (beta chain) was identified in a study of T-cell memory formation after mild COVID-19. Germline assignment: CDR1 MNHNS and CDR2 SASEGT. The CDR3 totals 16 residues. V lost 8 bases to trimming and J lost 5 bases; unmatched junction nucleotides: 10. General study findings and limits: Contracting CD8+ clones were enriched in EMRA, CD4+ mainly in CM and EM. Detection of some responders pre-infection suggested pre-existing cross-reactive memory T cells participated. Contracting clones from day 15 to 85 showed balanced CD4/CD8; later expanders favored CD4+.

This clonotype appeared many times. Its target is not known. cDNA libraries for TCR alpha and TCR beta, carrying sample barcodes and UMIs, came from 5'RACE with constant-segment primers. Each CDR3 protein gets one entry after TCRdb re-called the 5' RACE reads with MiXCR. The data hold 550,000 to 700,000 distinct CDR3 sequences, with 17% observed a single time. The receptor was derived from an adult woman who had mild COVID-19 (a few samples of this study predate the infection). Cell type and time point are not known. Sequencing was done on a sample of PBMCs or a T cell subset sorted from them (not recorded which). The chain has TRBV6-1 and TRBJ2-1; 12 nucleotides align to TRBD2. CDR3 region: CASGLAGGPRDNEQFF. The CDR3 nucleotides are TGTGCCAGCGGGCTAGCGGGAGGGCCGAGGGACAATGAGCAGTTCTTC.